This TCR beta chain is from a study of T cell repertoires in cytomegalovirus infection. For the study at large: Signatures in public TCR beta sequences pointed to both CMV infection and matching HLA type.

TCRdb reprocessed the reads with MiXCR, giving one entry per CDR3 protein. In the table there are 740,000 or so distinct CDR3 sequences, less than 40% of which are singletons. This clonotype has just a few counts. The TCR originated in a human donor in good health (CMV status not recorded). Some clones in this sample may be carry-over from other donors' samples. The sequenced material came from PBMCs.

CDR3 in amino acids: CASPTRAGDRNEQFF. The DNA of the CDR3 is TGTGCCAGCCCAACCCGGGCGGGAGATAGGAATGAGCAGTTCTTC. The chain carries TRBV2 and TRBJ2-1; the match to TRBD2 covers 7 bases. Germline assignment: CDR1 SNHLY and CDR2 FYNNEI. This CDR3 contains 15 residues. After removal of 8 bases from V and 7 bases from J, the junction contained 14 bases not matched to a gene. Full variable domain (remainder filled in from reference TRBV2 and TRBJ2-1): EPEVTQTPSHQVTQMGQEVILRCVPISNHLYFYWYRQILGQKVEFLVSFYNNEISEKSEIFDDQFSVERPDGSNFTLKIRSTKLEDSAMYFCASPTRAGDRNEQFFGPGTRLTVL.